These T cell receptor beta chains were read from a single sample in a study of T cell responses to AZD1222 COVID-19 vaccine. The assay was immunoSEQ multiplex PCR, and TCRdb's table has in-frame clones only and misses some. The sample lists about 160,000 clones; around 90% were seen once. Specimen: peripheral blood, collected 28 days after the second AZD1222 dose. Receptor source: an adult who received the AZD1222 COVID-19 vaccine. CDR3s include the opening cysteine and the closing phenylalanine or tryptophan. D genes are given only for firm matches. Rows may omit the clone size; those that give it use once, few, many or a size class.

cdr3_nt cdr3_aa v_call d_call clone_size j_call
TGTGCCAGCAGTTCGGGAGGGAACTATGGCTACACCTTC CASSSGGNYGYTF TRBV27 - - TRBJ1-2
TGCGCCAGCAGCTTCTTGAGCTCCTACAATGAGCAGTTCTTC CASSFLSSYNEQFF TRBV5-1 - - TRBJ2-1
TGTGCCAGCAGCCGAGGACAGCCTAACTATGGCTACACCTTC CASSRGQPNYGYTF TRBV3-1/TRBV3-2 - few TRBJ1-2
TGTGCCAGCAGTGGGGGAAGGGGGCCAACTGAAGCTTTCTTT CASSGGRGPTEAFF TRBV2 TRBD1 - TRBJ1-1
TGTGCCAGCAGCCGCCTAACTAGCGGATACACAGATACGCAGTATTTT CASSRLTSGYTDTQYF TRBV3-1/TRBV3-2 TRBD2 - TRBJ2-3
TGTGCCATCTCGGATGGGACAGAAGCTAACTATGGCTACACCTTC CAISDGTEANYGYTF TRBV10-3 TRBD1 - TRBJ1-2
TGTGCCAGTGGGCAGGCGAACACTGAAGCTTTCTTT CASGQANTEAFF TRBV3-1/TRBV3-2 - - TRBJ1-1
TGTGCCAGCAGCTTAGACAGAGTCCCTGGAAACACCATATATTTT CASSLDRVPGNTIYF TRBV11-2 - - TRBJ1-3
TGTGCCAGCAGCTTCCGGTTGGGCAATCAGCCCCAGCATTTT CASSFRLGNQPQHF TRBV7-8 - - TRBJ1-5
TGTGCCAGCAGCTCACCGGACCTCTCCTACGAGCAGTACTTC CASSSPDLSYEQYF TRBV5-4 - - TRBJ2-7
TGCGCCAGCAGCCTGGTGGGGGACCAAGAGACCCAGTACTTC CASSLVGDQETQYF TRBV5-1 - - TRBJ2-5
TGTGCCAGCAGGGATCGGGTGAGGACTGAAGCTTTCTTT CASRDRVRTEAFF TRBV27 - - TRBJ1-1
TGCGCCAGCAGCCCTGACAGGGGTGGCAATCAGCCCCAGCATTTT CASSPDRGGNQPQHF TRBV4-1 TRBD1 - TRBJ1-5
TGTGCCAGCAGCTCAGGACTAGCGGGAGCAGGGGTAAAAGAGACCCAGTACTTC CASSSGLAGAGVKETQYF TRBV7-8 TRBD2 - TRBJ2-5
TGTGCCTGGAGCAGCGGGAGCTCCTACGAGCAGTACTTC CAWSSGSSYEQYF TRBV30 TRBD2 - TRBJ2-7
TGTGCCAGCAGCCCTATGGACCCCCGCGTGGCTTTCTTT CASSPMDPRVAFF TRBV14 - - TRBJ1-1
TGTGCCAGCAGTCGAGTGAACACTGAAGCTTTCTTT CASSRVNTEAFF TRBV6-5 - - TRBJ1-1
TGTGCCAGCTCACTTTGGGGCACCAGTCCTGAAGCTTTCTTT CASSLWGTSPEAFF TRBV18 - - TRBJ1-1
TGTGCCAGTAGCCTATATATAGGGACAAATCAGCCCCAGCATTTT CASSLYIGTNQPQHF TRBV19 - few TRBJ1-5
TGTGCCAGTAGTACGACTAGCGGGGGCTCCTACAATGAGCAGTTCTTC CASSTTSGGSYNEQFF TRBV19 TRBD2 - TRBJ2-1
TGTGCCAGCAGTGACGGGACAGGGGAACTCCACTTT CASSDGTGELHF TRBV6-4 TRBD1 - TRBJ1-6
TGCAGTGCTCGTGTTAGCGGGAGATCGGATACGCAGTATTTT CSARVSGRSDTQYF TRBV20-1 TRBD2 - TRBJ2-3
TGTGCCAGCAGCTTAGGCGATCAGGAAATCTACGAGCAGTACTTC CASSLGDQEIYEQYF TRBV13 - - TRBJ2-7
TGTGCCAGCAGCCCGACTAGCGGGGCGCTCACAGATACGCAGTATTTT CASSPTSGALTDTQYF TRBV7-6 TRBD2 once TRBJ2-3
TGCGCCAGCAGCCAAGAAGGATGGGGACAGGGGGACGATGAAAAACTGTTTTTT CASSQEGWGQGDDEKLFF TRBV4-1 TRBD1 - TRBJ1-4
TGCGCCAGCAGCTTGGACGGCGGGGTAGGGGAGCTGTTTTTT CASSLDGGVGELFF TRBV5-1 - - TRBJ2-2
TGTGCCAGCAGCCCAGCACGCGGCGGGGAGCTGTTTTTT CASSPARGGELFF TRBV5-4 - - TRBJ2-2
TGTGCCAGCAGCTTGGGACAGGGGTGGACTTCTGGGGCCAACGTCCTGACTTTC CASSLGQGWTSGANVLTF TRBV5-4 TRBD1 once TRBJ2-6
TGTGCCAGCAGCTCCCCGGACAGGGGCGCAGATACGCAGTATTTT CASSSPDRGADTQYF TRBV7-9 TRBD1 - TRBJ2-3
TGCGCCAGCAGCTTGGCCCCAGCGGGGGTTGACACCGGGGAGCTGTTTTTT CASSLAPAGVDTGELFF TRBV5-1 TRBD2 - TRBJ2-2
TGTGCCAGCATCTCAGCCGGGACAGACCTTGAAGCTTTCTTT CASISAGTDLEAFF TRBV6-5 TRBD1 - TRBJ1-1
TGTGCCTGGAGTGCGAACGGGCACTACGAGCAGTACTTC CAWSANGHYEQYF TRBV30 - - TRBJ2-7
TGTGCCAGCAGCTACTCGGAAGGGCCCCTCCACTTT CASSYSEGPLHF TRBV6-5 - - TRBJ1-6
TGTGCCAGCTCAACGGGACAGCACTATGGCTACACCTTC CASSTGQHYGYTF TRBV18 TRBD1 - TRBJ1-2
TGTGCCAGCAGCTTAGAGGGTGTCAATGAGCAGTTCTTC CASSLEGVNEQFF TRBV7-9 - once TRBJ2-1
TGTGCCAGCAGTCCTAACAGGGTTTCATCCTACGAGCAGTACTTC CASSPNRVSSYEQYF TRBV27 - - TRBJ2-7
TGTGCCAGCAGCCTAGGGGCCTCCAACAGGGGAATGAACACTGAAGCTTTCTTT CASSLGASNRGMNTEAFF TRBV7-8 TRBD1 - TRBJ1-1
TGTGCCAGCAGTTCCGGGACCCCGGCTACTGAAGCTTTCTTT CASSSGTPATEAFF TRBV27 - - TRBJ1-1
TGTGCCAGTAAAGGGCAGGGGGATTCACCCCTCCACTTT CASKGQGDSPLHF TRBV19 TRBD1 - TRBJ1-6
TGTGCCAGCAGTTACTCGGTGGGGTTTGAAGAGACCCAGTACTTC CASSYSVGFEETQYF TRBV6-5 - - TRBJ2-5
TGTGCCAGCAGTGAATCTGGGCGGCACACTGAAGCTTTCTTT CASSESGRHTEAFF TRBV25-1 - - TRBJ1-1
TGTGCCAGCAGTGAAGACAGGGGGCTTAACTATGGCTACACCTTC CASSEDRGLNYGYTF TRBV2 TRBD1 - TRBJ1-2